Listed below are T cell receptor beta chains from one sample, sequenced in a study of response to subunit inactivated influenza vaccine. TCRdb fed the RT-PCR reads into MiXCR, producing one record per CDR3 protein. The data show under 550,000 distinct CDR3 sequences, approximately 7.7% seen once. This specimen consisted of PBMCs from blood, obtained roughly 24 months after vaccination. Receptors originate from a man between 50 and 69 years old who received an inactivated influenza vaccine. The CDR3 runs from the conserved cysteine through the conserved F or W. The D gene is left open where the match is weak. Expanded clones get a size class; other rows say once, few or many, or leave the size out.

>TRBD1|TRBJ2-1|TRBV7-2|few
CASSLDWTGFYNEQFF
TGTGCCAGCAGCTTAGACTGGACAGGGTTTTACAATGAGCAGTTCTTC
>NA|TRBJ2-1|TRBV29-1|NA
CSVQKGQNSYNEQFF
TGCAGCGTTCAGAAAGGACAGAATTCCTACAATGAGCAGTTCTTC
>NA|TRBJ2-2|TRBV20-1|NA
CSAPPPSTGAGELFF
TGCAGTGCTCCCCCCCCCTCAACTGGCGCCGGGGAGCTGTTTTTT
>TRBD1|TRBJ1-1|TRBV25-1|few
CASSERTGFTEAFF
TGTGCCAGCAGTGAAAGGACAGGGTTCACTGAAGCTTTCTTT
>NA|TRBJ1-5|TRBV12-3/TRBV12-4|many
CASSLESGFNQPQHF
TGTGCCAGCAGTTTAGAGTCAGGGTTCAATCAGCCCCAGCATTTT
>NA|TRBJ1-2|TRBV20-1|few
CSARDHLGQRGYTF
TGCAGTGCTAGAGATCATCTCGGTCAACGGGGCTACACCTTC
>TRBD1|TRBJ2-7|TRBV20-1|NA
CSASGTGASEEQYF
TGCAGTGCCTCTGGGACAGGGGCCTCTGAGGAGCAGTACTTC
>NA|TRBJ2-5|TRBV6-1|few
CASSPTRDNQETQYF
TGTGCCAGCAGCCCAACCCGGGACAACCAAGAGACCCAGTACTTC
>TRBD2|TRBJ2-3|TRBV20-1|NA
CSAGAKAGGSTDTQYF
TGCAGTGCTGGGGCCAAGGCGGGAGGTAGCACAGATACGCAGTATTTT
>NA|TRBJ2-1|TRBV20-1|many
CSARGQTYNEQFF
TGCAGTGCTAGAGGACAGACCTACAATGAGCAGTTCTTC
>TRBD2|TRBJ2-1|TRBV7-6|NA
CASSLDPAGVGNEQFF
TGTGCCAGCAGCTTAGATCCAGCGGGAGTGGGTAATGAGCAGTTCTTC
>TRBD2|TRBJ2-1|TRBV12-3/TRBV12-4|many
CASSLSGTSYHNEQFF
TGTGCCAGCAGTTTATCCGGGACTAGCTACCACAATGAGCAGTTCTTC
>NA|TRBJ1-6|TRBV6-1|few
CASSETTGSHSPLHF
TGTGCCAGCAGCGAAACTACAGGGTCTCATTCACCCCTCCACTTT
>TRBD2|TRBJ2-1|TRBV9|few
CASSGSGASSYNEQFF
TGTGCCAGCAGCGGGAGCGGGGCAAGCTCCTACAATGAGCAGTTCTTC
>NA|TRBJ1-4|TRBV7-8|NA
CASSLVTNEKLFF
TGTGCCAGCAGCTTAGTGACTAATGAAAAACTGTTTTTT
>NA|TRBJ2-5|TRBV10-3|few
CAISRRTDQETQYF
TGTGCCATCAGTAGAAGGACAGACCAAGAGACCCAGTACTTC
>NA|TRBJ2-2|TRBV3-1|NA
CASRPPAGSGELFF
TGTGCCAGCCGACCCCCCGCAGGTTCCGGGGAGCTGTTTTTT
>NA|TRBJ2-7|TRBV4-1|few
CASSPLVAYEQYF
TGCGCCAGCAGCCCTCTAGTGGCCTACGAGCAGTACTTC
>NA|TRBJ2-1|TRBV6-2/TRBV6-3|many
CASSWVPSYNEQFF
TGTGCCAGCAGTTGGGTTCCCTCCTACAATGAGCAGTTCTTC
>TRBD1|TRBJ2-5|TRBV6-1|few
CASRRQGNYQETQYF
TGTGCCAGCAGAAGACAGGGGAATTACCAAGAGACCCAGTACTTC
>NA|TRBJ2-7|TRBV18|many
CASSPPGGGDEQYF
TGTGCCAGCTCACCACCGGGGGGAGGCGACGAGCAGTACTTC
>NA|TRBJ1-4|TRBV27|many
CASSRTAATNEKLFF
TGTGCCAGCAGTCGGACAGCCGCAACTAATGAAAAACTGTTTTTT
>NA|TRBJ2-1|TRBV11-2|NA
CASSLMRAHNEQFF
TGTGCCAGCAGCTTGATGCGGGCCCACAATGAGCAGTTCTTC
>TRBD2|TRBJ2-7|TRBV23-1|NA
CASSQPFSGREEQYF
TGCGCCAGCAGTCAACCCTTTAGCGGGAGGGAAGAGCAGTACTTC
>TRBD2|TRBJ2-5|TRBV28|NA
CASSKPGLAEETQYF
TGTGCCAGCAGCAAACCCGGACTAGCCGAAGAGACCCAGTACTTC
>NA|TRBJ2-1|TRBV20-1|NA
CSARSPPRNEQFF
TGCAGTGCTAGATCACCGCCACGGAATGAGCAGTTCTTC
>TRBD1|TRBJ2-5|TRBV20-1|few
CSARAGGRGQETQYF
TGCAGTGCTAGAGCTGGGGGCAGGGGGCAAGAGACCCAGTACTTC
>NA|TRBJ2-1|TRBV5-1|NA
CASSGGAEGEQFF
TGCGCCAGCAGCGGGGGTGCCGAAGGCGAGCAGTTCTTC
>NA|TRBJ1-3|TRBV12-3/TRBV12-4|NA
CASSLTKSSGNTIYF
TGTGCCAGCAGTTTAACAAAGAGCTCTGGAAACACCATATATTTT
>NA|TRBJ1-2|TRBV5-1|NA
CASSYQDSYGYTF
TGCGCCAGCAGCTACCAGGATTCCTATGGCTACACCTTC